The 2 T cell receptor beta chains below come from one sample, sequenced in a study of shared clonotypes between healthy human individuals. Data came from immunoSEQ multiplex PCR; TCRdb stores just in-frame clones and leaves some out. Among approximately 2.4 million clones listed, 90% to 96% were seen once. Sample: naive CD4+ T cells sorted from blood. As to subset: CD45RA+ positively selected. These receptors came from a man aged 18 to 35 in good health.

The rearrangement uses TRBV9 and TRBJ1-4, with D possibly being TRBD1 (5 bases). Per germline, CDR1 SGDLS and CDR2 YYNGEE. V was clipped by 0 bases and J by 3 bases, with 9 bases between them. This CDR3 region has 15 residues. CDR3 amino acids: CASSVDGASNEKLFF. CDR3 DNA: TGTGCCAGCAGCGTAGATGGGGCATCTAATGAAAAACTGTTTTTT.

The chain combines TRBV11-3 with TRBJ1-1; D gene unclear. This CDR3 spans 13 amino acids. The germline V gene has CDR1 SGHNT and CDR2 YENEEA. V lost 0 bases to trimming and J lost 4 bases, with 6 bases between them. Here the CDR3 reads CASSLERGTEAFF. CDR3 in DNA: TGTGCCAGCAGCTTAGAGCGGGGCACTGAAGCTTTCTTT.